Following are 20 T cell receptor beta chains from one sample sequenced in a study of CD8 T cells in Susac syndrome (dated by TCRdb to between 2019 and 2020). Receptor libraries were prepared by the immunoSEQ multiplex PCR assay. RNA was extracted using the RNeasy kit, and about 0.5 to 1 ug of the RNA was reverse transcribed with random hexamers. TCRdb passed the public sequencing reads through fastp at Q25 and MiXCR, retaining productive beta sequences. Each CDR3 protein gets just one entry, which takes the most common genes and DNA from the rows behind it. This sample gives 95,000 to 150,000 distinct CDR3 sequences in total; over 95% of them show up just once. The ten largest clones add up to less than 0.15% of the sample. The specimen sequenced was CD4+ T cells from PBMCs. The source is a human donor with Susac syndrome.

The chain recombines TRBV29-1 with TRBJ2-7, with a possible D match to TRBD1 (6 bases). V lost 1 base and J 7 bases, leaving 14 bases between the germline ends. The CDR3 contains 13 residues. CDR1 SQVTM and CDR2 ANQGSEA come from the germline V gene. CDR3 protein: CSVEGGQGEEQYF. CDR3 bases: TGCAGCGTTGAAGGGGGGCAGGGTGAAGAGCAGTACTTC.

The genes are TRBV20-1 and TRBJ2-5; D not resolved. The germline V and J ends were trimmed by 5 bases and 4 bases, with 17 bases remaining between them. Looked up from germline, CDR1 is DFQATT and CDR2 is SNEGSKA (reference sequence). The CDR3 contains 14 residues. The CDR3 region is CSAGRAPGGETQYF. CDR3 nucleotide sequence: TGCAGTGCTGGCCGGGCCCCGGGTGGAGAGACCCAGTACTTC.

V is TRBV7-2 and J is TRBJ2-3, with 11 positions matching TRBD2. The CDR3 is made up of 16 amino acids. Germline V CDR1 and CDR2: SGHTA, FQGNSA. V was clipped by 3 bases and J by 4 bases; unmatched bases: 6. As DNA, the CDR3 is TGTGCCAGCAGCTTCCTAGCGGGGGGAAAGGCAGATACGCAGTATTTT. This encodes CASSFLAGGKADTQYF.

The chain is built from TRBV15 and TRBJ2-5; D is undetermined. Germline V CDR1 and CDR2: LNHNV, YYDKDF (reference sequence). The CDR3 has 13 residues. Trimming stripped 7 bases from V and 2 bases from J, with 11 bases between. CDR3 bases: TGTGCCACCAACCTAGGTTATCAAGAGACCCAGTACTTC. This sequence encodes CATNLGYQETQYF.

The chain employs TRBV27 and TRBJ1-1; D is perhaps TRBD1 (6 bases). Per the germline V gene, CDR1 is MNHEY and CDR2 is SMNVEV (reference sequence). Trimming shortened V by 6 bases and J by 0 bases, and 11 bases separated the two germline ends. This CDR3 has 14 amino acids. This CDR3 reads CASRGRGMNTEAFF. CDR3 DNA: TGTGCCAGCAGGGGCAGGGGTATGAACACTGAAGCTTTCTTT.

The CDR3 nucleotides read TGTGCCAGCAGCTTAGTTGGGGGATCGGGGTTCAGCTACGAGCAGTACTTC. Protein: CASSLVGGSGFSYEQYF. The chain has TRBV7-9 and TRBJ2-7; the D call may be TRBD1 or TRBD2 (5 bases each). The CDR3 covers 17 residues. With 1 base removed from V and 3 bases from J, the gap between germline ends came to 19 bases. Per the germline V gene, CDR1 is SEHNR and CDR2 is FQNEAQ (reference sequence).

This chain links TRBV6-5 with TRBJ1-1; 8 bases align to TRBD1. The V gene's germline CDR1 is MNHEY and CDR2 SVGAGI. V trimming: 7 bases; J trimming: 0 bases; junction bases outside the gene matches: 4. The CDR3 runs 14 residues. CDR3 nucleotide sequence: TGTGCCAGCATCCGACAGGGGTTGAACACTGAAGCTTTCTTT. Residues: CASIRQGLNTEAFF.

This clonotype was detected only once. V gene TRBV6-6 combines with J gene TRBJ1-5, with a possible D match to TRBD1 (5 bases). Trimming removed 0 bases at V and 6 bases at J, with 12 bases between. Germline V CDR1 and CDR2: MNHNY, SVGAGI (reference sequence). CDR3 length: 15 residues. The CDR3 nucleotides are TGTGCCAGCAGTTACTCGATGACAGTAACTCAGCCCCAGCATTTT. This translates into CASSYSMTVTQPQHF.

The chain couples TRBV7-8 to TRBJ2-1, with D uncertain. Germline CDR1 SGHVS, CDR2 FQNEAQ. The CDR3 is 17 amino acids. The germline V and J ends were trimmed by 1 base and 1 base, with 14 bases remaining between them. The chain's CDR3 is CASSLGAGYGSYNEQFF. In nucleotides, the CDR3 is TGTGCCAGCAGCTTAGGGGCCGGATATGGTTCCTACAATGAGCAGTTCTTC. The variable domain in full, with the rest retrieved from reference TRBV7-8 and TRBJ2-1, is GAGVSQSPRYKVAKRGQDVALRCDPISGHVSLFWYQQALGQGPEFLTYFQNEAQLDKSGLPSDRFFAERPEGSVSTLKIQRTQQEDSAVYLCASSLGAGYGSYNEQFFGPGTRLTVL.

The CDR3 DNA reads TGTGCCAGCACCCAGGGGGGTTCAGGAGGCTACACCTTC. This codes for CASTQGGSGGYTF. The chain joins TRBV3-1 to TRBJ1-2; TRBD1 matches 7 bases. J was trimmed by 8 bases and V by 7 bases; bases with no gene match: 10. In germline, CDR1 is LGHDT, CDR2 YNNKEL (reference sequence). There are 13 residues in the CDR3.

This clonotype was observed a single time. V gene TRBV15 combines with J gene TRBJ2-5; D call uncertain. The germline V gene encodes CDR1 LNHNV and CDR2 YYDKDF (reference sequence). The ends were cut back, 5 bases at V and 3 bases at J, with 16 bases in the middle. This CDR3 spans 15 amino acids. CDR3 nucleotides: TGTGCCACCAGCTCCCGGACCGCGGAGAAAGAGACCCAGTACTTC. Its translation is CATSSRTAEKETQYF.

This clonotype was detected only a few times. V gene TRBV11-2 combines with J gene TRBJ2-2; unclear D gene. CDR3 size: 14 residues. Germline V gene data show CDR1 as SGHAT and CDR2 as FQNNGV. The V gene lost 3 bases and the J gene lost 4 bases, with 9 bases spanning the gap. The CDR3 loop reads CASSLASGTGELFF. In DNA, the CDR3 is TGTGCCAGCAGCTTGGCCTCCGGCACCGGGGAGCTGTTTTTT.

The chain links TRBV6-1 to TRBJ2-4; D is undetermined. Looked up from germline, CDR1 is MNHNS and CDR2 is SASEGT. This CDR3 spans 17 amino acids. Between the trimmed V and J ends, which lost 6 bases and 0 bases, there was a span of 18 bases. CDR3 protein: CASSNWGSRRAKNIQYF. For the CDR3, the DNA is TGTGCCAGCAGCAATTGGGGTAGCAGGAGAGCCAAAAACATTCAGTACTTC.

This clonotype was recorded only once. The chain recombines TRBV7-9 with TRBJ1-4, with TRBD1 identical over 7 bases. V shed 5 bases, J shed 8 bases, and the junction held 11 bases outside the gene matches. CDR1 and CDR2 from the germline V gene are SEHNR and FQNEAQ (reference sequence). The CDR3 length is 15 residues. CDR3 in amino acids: CASSIDRASVEKLFF. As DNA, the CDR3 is TGTGCCAGCAGCATTGACAGGGCCTCGGTCGAAAAACTGTTTTTT.

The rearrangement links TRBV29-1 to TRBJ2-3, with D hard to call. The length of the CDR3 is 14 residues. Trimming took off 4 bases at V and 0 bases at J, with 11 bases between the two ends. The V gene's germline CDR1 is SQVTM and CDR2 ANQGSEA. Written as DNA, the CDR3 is TGCAGCGTTGGGCGACGGCTTAGCACAGATACGCAGTATTTT. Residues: CSVGRRLSTDTQYF.

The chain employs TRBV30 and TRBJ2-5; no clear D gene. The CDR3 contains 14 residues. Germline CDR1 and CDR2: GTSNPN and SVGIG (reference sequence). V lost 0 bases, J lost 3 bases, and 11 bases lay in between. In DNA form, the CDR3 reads TGTGCCTGGAGTGTGTGGGTCCTCAAAGAGACCCAGTACTTC. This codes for CAWSVWVLKETQYF.

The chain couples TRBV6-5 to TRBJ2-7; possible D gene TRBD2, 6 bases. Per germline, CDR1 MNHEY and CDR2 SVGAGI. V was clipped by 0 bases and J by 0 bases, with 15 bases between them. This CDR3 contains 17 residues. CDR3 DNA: TGTGCCAGCAGTTACTCGAATAAGCTAGCGTCCTCCTACGAGCAGTACTTC. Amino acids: CASSYSNKLASSYEQYF.

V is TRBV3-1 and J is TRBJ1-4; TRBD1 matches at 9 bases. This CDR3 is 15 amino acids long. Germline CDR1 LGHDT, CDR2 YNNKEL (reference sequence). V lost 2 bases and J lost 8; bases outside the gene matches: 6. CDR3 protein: CASSQLGQGREKLFF. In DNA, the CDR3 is TGTGCCAGCAGCCAACTCGGACAGGGGAGGGAAAAACTGTTTTTT.

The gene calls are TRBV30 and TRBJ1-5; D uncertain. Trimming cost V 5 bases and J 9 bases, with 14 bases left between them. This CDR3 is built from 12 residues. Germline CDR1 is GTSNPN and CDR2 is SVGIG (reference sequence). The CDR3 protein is CAWQPVAGPQHF. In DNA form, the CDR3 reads TGTGCCTGGCAGCCGGTGGCGGGGCCCCAGCATTTT.

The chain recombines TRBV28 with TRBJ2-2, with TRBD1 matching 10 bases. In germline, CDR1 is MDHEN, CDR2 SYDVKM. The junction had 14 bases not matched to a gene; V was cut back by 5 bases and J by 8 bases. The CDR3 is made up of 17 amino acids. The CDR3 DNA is TGTGCCAGCAGTAATACTTGGACAGGGGGAAATTCGGGGGAGCTGTTTTTT. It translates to CASSNTWTGGNSGELFF.